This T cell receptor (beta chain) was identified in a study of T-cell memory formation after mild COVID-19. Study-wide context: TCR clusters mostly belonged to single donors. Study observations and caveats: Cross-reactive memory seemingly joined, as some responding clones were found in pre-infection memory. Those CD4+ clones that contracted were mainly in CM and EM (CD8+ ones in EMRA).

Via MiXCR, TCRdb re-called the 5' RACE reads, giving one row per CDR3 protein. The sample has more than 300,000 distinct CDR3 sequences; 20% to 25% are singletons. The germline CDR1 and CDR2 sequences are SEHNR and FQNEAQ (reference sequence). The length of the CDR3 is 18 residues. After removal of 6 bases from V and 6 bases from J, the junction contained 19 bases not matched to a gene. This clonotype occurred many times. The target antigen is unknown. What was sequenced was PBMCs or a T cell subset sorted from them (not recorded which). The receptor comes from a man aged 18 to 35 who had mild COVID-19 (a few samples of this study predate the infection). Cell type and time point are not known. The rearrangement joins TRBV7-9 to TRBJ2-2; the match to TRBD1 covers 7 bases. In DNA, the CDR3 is TGTGCCAGCAGAGGACCACTTCGGACAGGCCCCATGGCCGGGGAGCTGTTTTTT. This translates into CASRGPLRTGPMAGELFF.